The rows below give T cell receptor beta chains drawn from one sample of a study of OX40 agonist ivuxolimab in advanced cancers. Clones were sequenced by immunoSEQ multiplex PCR, and TCRdb holds only the in-frame ones, with some missing. This table holds about 7,800 clones, roughly 66% found once. The sequencing used CD4+ or CD8+ T cells sorted from blood, collected in a trial of the OX40 agonist ivuxolimab. Receptors were obtained from an adult with an advanced solid tumor such as melanoma, head and neck, liver or kidney cancer. CDR3s include the opening cysteine and the closing phenylalanine or tryptophan. Each record gives: J gene, V gene, clone size, CDR3 protein. Clone size is stated in some rows and not others, as once, few, many or a class when expanded.

>TRBJ2-2|TRBV14|-
CAYHTNTGELFF
>TRBJ2-2|TRBV7-2|-
CASSSAGGPDGELFF
>TRBJ2-1|TRBV10-2|-
CASSESGEQFF
>TRBJ2-6|TRBV7-9|-
CASFRGANVLTF
>TRBJ1-1|TRBV6-5|-
CASTPAGPEAFF
>TRBJ2-1|TRBV12-2|-
CASRSQRAGGGESYNEQFF
>TRBJ2-7|TRBV10-3|-
CATLTGQGIYEQYF
>TRBJ1-2|TRBV19|many
CASSGGPRRGYTF
>TRBJ2-7|TRBV28|few
CASSFPKLRLAGGPWEQYF
>TRBJ1-2|TRBV6-4|-
CASSELGGTVGESYGYTF